The present TCR beta chain was sequenced within a study of T cells in women clearing cervical HPV infection. Study in general: Cases: HPV16-related CIN3 or worse on histology, a couple of invasive cancers.

Concerning this clone: The sequence runs out 3 residues before the end of the CDR3; the remainder is reconstructed from the germline J gene.

The CDR3 loop spans 17 amino acids. The junction had 16 bases not matched to a gene; V was cut back by 4 bases and J by 4 bases. Per the germline V gene, CDR1 is DFQATT and CDR2 is SNEGSKA (reference sequence). The data were produced by immunoSEQ multiplex PCR, yet TCRdb's version contains in-frame clones alone and is incomplete. Its table lists approximately 23,000 clones. Sequenced input: blood buffy coat. The chain is built from TRBV20-1 and TRBJ2-1, with 7 bases aligning to TRBD2. This clonotype was obtained from a woman aged 18-69 years with a cervical HPV16 infection that either progressed to CIN3+ or cleared (not recorded which). The part of the CDR3 DNA that was read is TGCAGTGCTATGAACGTCTACGGCGGGAGCAAGTACAATGAG. Residues: CSAMNVYGGSKYNE. From start to end, the CDR3 is CSAMNVYGGSKYNEQFF.